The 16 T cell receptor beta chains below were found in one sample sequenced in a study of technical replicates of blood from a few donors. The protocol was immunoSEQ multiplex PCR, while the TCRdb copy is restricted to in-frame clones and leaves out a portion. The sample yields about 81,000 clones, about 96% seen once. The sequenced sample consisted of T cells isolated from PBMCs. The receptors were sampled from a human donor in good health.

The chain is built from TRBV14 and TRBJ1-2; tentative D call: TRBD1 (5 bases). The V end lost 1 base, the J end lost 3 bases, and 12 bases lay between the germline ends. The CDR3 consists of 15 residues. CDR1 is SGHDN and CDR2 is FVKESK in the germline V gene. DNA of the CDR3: TGTGCCAGCAGCCAAGGTCCGGGGGGATACTATGGCTACACCTTC. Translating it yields CASSQGPGGYYGYTF. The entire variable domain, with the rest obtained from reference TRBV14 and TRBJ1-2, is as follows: EAGVTQFPSHSVIEKGQTVTLRCDPISGHDNLYWYRRVMGKEIKFLLHFVKESKQDESGMPNNRFLAERTGGTYSTLKVQPAELEDSGVYFCASSQGPGGYYGYTFGSGTRLTVV.

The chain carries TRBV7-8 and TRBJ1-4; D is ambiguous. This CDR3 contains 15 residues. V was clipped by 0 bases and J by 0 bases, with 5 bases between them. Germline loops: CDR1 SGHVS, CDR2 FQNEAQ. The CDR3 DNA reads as TGTGCCAGCAGCTTAGCACGAGCAACTAATGAAAAACTGTTTTTT. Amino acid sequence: CASSLARATNEKLFF.

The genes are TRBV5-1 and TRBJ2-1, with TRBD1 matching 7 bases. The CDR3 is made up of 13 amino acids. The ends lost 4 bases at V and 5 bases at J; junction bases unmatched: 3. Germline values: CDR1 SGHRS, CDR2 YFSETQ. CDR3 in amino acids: CASSQGQNNEQFF. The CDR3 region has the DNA TGCGCCAGCAGCCAGGGACAGAACAATGAGCAGTTCTTC.

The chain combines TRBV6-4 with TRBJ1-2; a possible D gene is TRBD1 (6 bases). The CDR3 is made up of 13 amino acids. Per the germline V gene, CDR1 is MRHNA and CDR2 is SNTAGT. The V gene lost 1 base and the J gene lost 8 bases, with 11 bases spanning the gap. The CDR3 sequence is CASSDLQGYGYTF. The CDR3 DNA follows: TGTGCCAGCAGTGACTTACAGGGATACGGCTACACCTTC.

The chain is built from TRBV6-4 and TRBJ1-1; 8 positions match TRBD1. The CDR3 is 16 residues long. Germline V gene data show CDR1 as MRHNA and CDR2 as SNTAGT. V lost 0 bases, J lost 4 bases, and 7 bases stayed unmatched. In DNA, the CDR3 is TGTGCCAGCAGTGACTCCACCAAAACAGGGGGCACTGAAGCTTTCTTT. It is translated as CASSDSTKTGGTEAFF.

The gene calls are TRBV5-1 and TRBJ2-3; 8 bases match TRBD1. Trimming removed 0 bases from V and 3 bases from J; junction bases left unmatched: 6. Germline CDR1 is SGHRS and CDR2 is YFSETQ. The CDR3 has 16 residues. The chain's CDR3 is CASSLVGTGGTDTQYF. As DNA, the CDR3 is TGCGCCAGCAGCTTGGTCGGGACAGGAGGAACAGATACGCAGTATTTT.

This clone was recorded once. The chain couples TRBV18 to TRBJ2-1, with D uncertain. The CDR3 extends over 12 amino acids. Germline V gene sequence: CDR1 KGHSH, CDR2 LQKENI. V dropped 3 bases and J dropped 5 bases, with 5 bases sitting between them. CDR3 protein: CASSPPDNEQFF. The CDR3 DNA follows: TGTGCCAGCTCACCTCCGGACAATGAGCAGTTCTTC.

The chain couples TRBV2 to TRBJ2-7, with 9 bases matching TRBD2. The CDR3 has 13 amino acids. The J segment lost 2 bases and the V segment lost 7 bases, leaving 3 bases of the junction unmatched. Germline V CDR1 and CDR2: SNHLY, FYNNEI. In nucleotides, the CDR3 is TGTGCCAGCATAGGCGGGAGGGCCTACGAGCAGTACTTC. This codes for CASIGGRAYEQYF.

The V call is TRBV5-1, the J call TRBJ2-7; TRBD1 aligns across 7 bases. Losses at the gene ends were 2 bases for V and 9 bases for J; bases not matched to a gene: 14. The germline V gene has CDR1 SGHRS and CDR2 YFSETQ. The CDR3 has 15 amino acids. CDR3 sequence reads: CASSFQGVDHLGQYF. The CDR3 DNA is TGCGCCAGCAGCTTTCAGGGGGTCGATCACCTGGGGCAGTACTTC.

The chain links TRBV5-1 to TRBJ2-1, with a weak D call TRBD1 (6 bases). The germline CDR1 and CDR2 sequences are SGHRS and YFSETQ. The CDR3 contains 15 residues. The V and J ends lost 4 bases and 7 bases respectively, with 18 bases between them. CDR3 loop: CASSITGRGPNEQFF. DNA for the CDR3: TGCGCCAGCAGCATTACAGGGCGCGGGCCTAATGAGCAGTTCTTC.

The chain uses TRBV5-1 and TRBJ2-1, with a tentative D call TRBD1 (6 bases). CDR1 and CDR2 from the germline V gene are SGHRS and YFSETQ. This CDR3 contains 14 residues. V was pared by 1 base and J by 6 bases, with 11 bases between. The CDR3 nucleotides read TGCGCCAGCAGCTTGAATGGGGGCGGCAATGAGCAGTTCTTC. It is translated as CASSLNGGGNEQFF.

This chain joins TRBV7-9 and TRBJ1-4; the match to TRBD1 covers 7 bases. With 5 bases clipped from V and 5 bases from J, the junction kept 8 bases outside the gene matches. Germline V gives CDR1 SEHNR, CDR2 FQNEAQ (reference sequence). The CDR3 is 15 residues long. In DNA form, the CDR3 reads TGTGCCAGCAGCATACAGGGACAGCTGAATGAAAAACTGTTTTTT. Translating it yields CASSIQGQLNEKLFF.

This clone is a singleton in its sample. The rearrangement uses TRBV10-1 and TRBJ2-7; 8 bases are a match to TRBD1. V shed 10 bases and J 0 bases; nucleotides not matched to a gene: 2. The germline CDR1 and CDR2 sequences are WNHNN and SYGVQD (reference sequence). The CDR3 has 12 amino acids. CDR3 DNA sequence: TGCGCCACCCAGGGGGCCTCCTACGAGCAGTACTTC. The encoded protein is CATQGASYEQYF.

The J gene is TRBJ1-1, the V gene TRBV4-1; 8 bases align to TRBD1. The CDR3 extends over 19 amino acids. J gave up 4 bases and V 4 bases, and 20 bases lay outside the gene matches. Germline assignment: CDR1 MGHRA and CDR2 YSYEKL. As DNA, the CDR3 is TGCGCCAGCAGCCCCAGGTGGAGGGGGGAACAGGGGGATGCCACTGAAGCTTTCTTT. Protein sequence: CASSPRWRGEQGDATEAFF.

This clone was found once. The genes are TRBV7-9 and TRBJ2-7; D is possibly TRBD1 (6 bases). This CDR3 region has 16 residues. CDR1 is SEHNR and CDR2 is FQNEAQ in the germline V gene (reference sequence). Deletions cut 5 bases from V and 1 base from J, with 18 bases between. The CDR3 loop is CASSPRAGVLSYEQYF. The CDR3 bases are TGTGCCAGCAGCCCACGGGCAGGGGTCCTATCCTACGAGCAGTACTTC.

The DNA for the CDR3 is TGTGCCAGCAGCTACAGGGATTCCGAAGCTTTCTTT. Translated: CASSYRDSEAFF. V gene TRBV13 combines with J gene TRBJ1-1; a possible D gene is TRBD1 (6 bases). Germline V CDR1 and CDR2: PRHDT, FYEKMQ (reference sequence). There are 12 residues in the CDR3. V lost 4 bases to trimming and J lost 8 bases, with 11 bases between them. The whole variable domain, remainder taken from reference TRBV13 and TRBJ1-1, is AAGVIQSPRHLIKEKRETATLKCYPIPRHDTVYWYQQGPGQDPQFLISFYEKMQSDKGSIPDRFSAQQFSDYHSELNMSSLELGDSALYFCASSYRDSEAFFGQGTRLTVV.